Included here is one TCR beta chain sequence, with context. Antigen unknown. Trimming at V came to 0 bases and at J to 2 bases, leaving 8 bases not matched to a gene. Germline V lookup: CDR1 SQVTM, CDR2 ANQGSEA. The CDR3 totals 16 residues. The data were taken from a study of response to subunit inactivated influenza vaccine. Whole-study results and caveats: Each seasonal influenza vaccination, the authors suggested, recruits few new T cells.

One entry per CDR3 protein, called by TCRdb with MiXCR from the RT-PCR reads. Altogether roughly 570,000 distinct CDR3 sequences are present, around 15% being singletons, with the ten largest covering over 8.5%. The chain employs TRBV29-1 and TRBJ2-3, with TRBD1 matching 7 bases. Sequenced material: PBMCs from blood, taken 12 days after vaccination. The sequence derives from a man over 45 who received an inactivated influenza vaccine. Here the CDR3 reads CSVEDPGGSSTDTQYF. Written as DNA, the CDR3 is TGCAGCGTTGAAGATCCAGGGGGATCCTCCACAGATACGCAGTATTTT.